The rows below give T cell receptor beta chains drawn from one sample of a study of blood T cell repertoires in COVID-19. Clones were read by immunoSEQ multiplex PCR, and TCRdb kept only the in-frame ones, dropping some. The table shows tens of thousands of clones, with roughly 79% occurring only once. Material: peripheral blood. These TCRs come from a man older than 75 with COVID-19, enrolled during active disease. Both conserved end residues are part of each CDR3. D genes are given only for firm matches. Part of the rows lack a size; the others show once, few, many or a class for expanded clones.

>TRBV7-7|many|TRBJ2-2|-
TGTGCTAGCAGCTTAGAACCGACAGGCGGGGAGCTGTTTTTT
CASSLEPTGGELFF
>TRBV5-1|once|TRBJ2-7|-
TGCGCCAGCAGCTTGGAAGGACACTACTCCTACGAGCAGTACTTC
CASSLEGHYSYEQYF
>TRBV7-7|-|TRBJ1-3|-
TGTGCTAGCAGCTTAGCCCCGTCCTTGTTGCGTGGAAACACCATATATTTT
CASSLAPSLLRGNTIYF
>TRBV18|-|TRBJ2-2|TRBD2
TGTGCCAGCTCGCCCTCACTAGCGGGAGTTACCGGGGAGCTGTTTTTT
CASSPSLAGVTGELFF
>TRBV7-9|few|TRBJ1-6|-
TGTGCCAGCAGCGACACAGACCAGGGCGGTAATTCACCCCTCCACTTT
CASSDTDQGGNSPLHF
>TRBV6-1|-|TRBJ2-2|-
TGTGCCAGCAGTGAGTCGACCGGGGAGCTGTTTTTT
CASSESTGELFF
>TRBV10-2|once|TRBJ2-7|-
TGCGCCAGCAGTGAAGGGAGCTCCTACGAGCAGTACTTC
CASSEGSSYEQYF
>TRBV18|-|TRBJ2-1|-
TGTGCCAGCTCACCGGCAGGTGATACACTGTACAATGAGCAGTTCTTC
CASSPAGDTLYNEQFF
>TRBV15|few|TRBJ1-6|-
TGTGCCACCAGCAGAGACAGTAATTCACCCCTCCACTTT
CATSRDSNSPLHF
>TRBV7-8|-|TRBJ2-1|TRBD2
TGTGCCAGCAGCCCGCCTATAGCGGGAGTCCCCTACAATGAGCAGTTCTTC
CASSPPIAGVPYNEQFF
>TRBV19|-|TRBJ2-1|TRBD2
TGTGCCAGTAGGATTTTGGGGACTAGCGGGAGGAGTGAGCAGTTCTTC
CASRILGTSGRSEQFF
>TRBV4-1|once|TRBJ1-4|-
TGCGCCAGCAGCCAAGATCCGGTAGACTCAACTAATGAAAAACTGTTTTTT
CASSQDPVDSTNEKLFF
>TRBV11-2|-|TRBJ1-2|-
TGTGCCAGCTGCCCGGGGGGTTGGGTCTATGGCTACACCTTC
CASCPGGWVYGYTF
>TRBV6-2/TRBV6-3|-|TRBJ1-5|TRBD1
TGTGCCAGCAGTTACTCGCTTGGGACAGGAAGCAATCAGCCCCAGCATTTT
CASSYSLGTGSNQPQHF
>TRBV10-1|-|TRBJ2-3|TRBD1
TGCGCCAGCAGTATATCGGGACAGTCCACGCAGTATTTT
CASSISGQSTQYF
>TRBV20-1|-|TRBJ2-3|-
TGCAGTGCTAGGGGAGGAGATACGCAGTATTTT
CSARGGDTQYF